These T cell receptor beta chains were read from a single sample in a study of blood T cell repertoires in COVID-19. The method was immunoSEQ multiplex PCR; TCRdb's version includes in-frame clones alone and lacks a portion of them. Of 55,000 to 90,000 clones in the sample, roughly 91% were seen once. Material: peripheral blood. These receptors all stem from a human donor in a cohort sampled during active COVID-19. Each CDR3 is given with its conserved first and last residue. The D gene is left open where the match is weak. Clone size is not always given. Where it is, it says once, few, many or a class for expanded clones.

D,J,V,size,CDR3,DNA
TRBD1,TRBJ1-2,TRBV4-2,.,CASSQSTGQQPYGYTF,TGTGCCAGCAGCCAATCCACGGGACAGCAACCCTATGGCTACACCTTC
TRBD2,TRBJ2-3,TRBV15,.,CATKTSGAWGDTQYF,TGTGCCACAAAAACTAGCGGAGCTTGGGGAGATACGCAGTATTTT
.,TRBJ1-2,TRBV27,.,CASRGLGEGNYGYTF,TGTGCCAGCAGGGGCCTGGGGGAGGGCAACTATGGCTACACCTTC
.,TRBJ1-2,TRBV11-2,.,CASSLQGDYGYTF,TGTGCCAGCAGCCTACAGGGCGACTATGGCTACACCTTC
TRBD2,TRBJ2-1,TRBV7-2,.,CASSLREGLYEQFF,TGTGCCAGCAGCTTACGGGAGGGACTCTATGAGCAGTTCTTC
TRBD2,TRBJ2-1,TRBV3-1/TRBV3-2,.,CASSQAGASGYNEQFF,TGTGCCAGCAGCCAAGCGGGTGCTAGCGGGTACAATGAGCAGTTCTTC
.,TRBJ2-7,TRBV11-2,.,CASSLGAAEQYF,TGTGCCAGCTCCCTAGGGGCAGCCGAGCAGTACTTC
TRBD2,TRBJ2-3,TRBV19,.,CASSIPPGRRPPTDTQYF,TGTGCCAGTAGTATCCCCCCCGGGAGGCGTCCTCCCACAGATACGCAGTATTTT
TRBD1,TRBJ1-5,TRBV9,.,CASSVGDSLGQPQHF,TGTGCCAGCAGCGTAGGGGACAGTCTGGGTCAGCCCCAGCATTTT
.,TRBJ1-2,TRBV6-5,.,CASSYSRANYGYTF,TGTGCCAGCAGTTACTCGAGGGCTAACTATGGCTACACCTTC
TRBD1,TRBJ1-1,TRBV7-6,.,CASSLGQLNTEAFF,TGTGCCAGCAGCCTGGGACAGTTGAACACTGAAGCTTTCTTT
TRBD1,TRBJ2-1,TRBV10-2,few,CASTTDRGYEQFF,TGCGCCAGCACCACGGACAGGGGGTATGAGCAGTTCTTC
.,TRBJ1-1,TRBV7-6,.,CASSLDVGGLAFF,TGTGCCAGCAGCTTAGACGTCGGGGGGCTCGCTTTCTTT